The T cell receptor beta chain under discussion was sequenced for a study of blood T cell repertoires in COVID-19. Study as a whole: Italy, Spain and the United States were the sources of the convalescent and acute COVID-19 samples. Nucleic acid was either cDNA or gDNA, and it came from T cells, B-cell-depleted T cells, or PBMCs.

Original handling: By means of reference gene primer amplification, nucleated cell counts were estimated. Here immunoSEQ multiplex PCR was the method, and the copy in TCRdb shows in-frame clones only, minus some. That table gives V, J and clone size, and the DNA gave D and trimming. This sample has approximately 170,000 clones, with roughly four fifths found just once. Material: peripheral blood. The sequence came from a woman aged 50 to 60 with acute or convalescent COVID-19.

The CDR3 protein is CASSSRAGEQYF. CDR3 DNA sequence: TGCGCCAGCAGCTCTCGGGCAGGGGAGCAGTACTTC. The chain recombines TRBV4-1 with TRBJ2-7; perhaps TRBD1 as D (5 bases). The CDR3 is made up of 12 amino acids. Germline CDR1 MGHRA, CDR2 YSYEKL. V was clipped by 5 bases and J by 7 bases, with 12 bases between them.